The 32 T cell receptor beta chains presented below share a single source sample, sequenced in a study of cytomegalovirus exposure and HLA in healthy donors. Primers: 60 Vbeta forward and 13 Jbeta reverse. Using immunoSEQ multiplex PCR, the repertoire was profiled, and TCRdb retains in-frame clones only, with some absent. The top ten hold roughly 4.5% of the sample, which has some 170,000 clones, more than 65% seen once. The sequencing input was PBMCs. These receptors all stem from a young man in good health and CMV-seropositive.

This clone has just a few counts. The CDR3 bases are TGCGCCAGCAGCCAAGGACAGGGGGGTGTTATCGCTGAAGCTTTCTTT. Its translation: CASSQGQGGVIAEAFF. V is TRBV4-1 and J is TRBJ1-1; 9 nucleotides agree with TRBD1. The CDR3 contains 16 residues. V lost 1 base to trimming and J lost 6 bases; unmatched junction nucleotides: 9. Germline CDR1 and CDR2: MGHRA and YSYEKL.

The CDR3 nucleotides are TGTGCCAGCAGCTCCGGACTGAACGGGCCCCAGCATTTT. Translated: CASSSGLNGPQHF. The chain carries TRBV5-4 and TRBJ1-5; D unresolved. In germline, CDR1 is SGHNT, CDR2 YYREEE (reference sequence). CDR3 length: 13 amino acids. The V gene lost 3 bases and the J gene lost 9 bases, with 13 bases spanning the gap.

This clone has more than one count but fewer than ten. The chain has TRBV15 and TRBJ1-5; TRBD1 matches 8 bases. The CDR3 consists of 15 residues. V trimming: 5 bases; J trimming: 3 bases; junction bases outside the gene matches: 6. Germline V gives CDR1 LNHNV, CDR2 YYDKDF (reference sequence). The CDR3 loop is CATSPNRGFNQPQHF. The CDR3 DNA is TGTGCCACCAGCCCGAACAGGGGGTTCAATCAGCCCCAGCATTTT.

The rearrangement uses TRBV6-1 and TRBJ1-2; no definite D call. V was trimmed by 3 bases and J by 9 bases, leaving 17 bases between them. This CDR3 has 14 amino acids. Germline loops: CDR1 MNHNS, CDR2 SASEGT. In DNA, the CDR3 is TGTGCCAGCAGTGAGGACTTCTCGAGAGGTAGCTACACCTTC. Amino acids: CASSEDFSRGSYTF.

The chain has TRBV10-3 and TRBJ1-5; D gene unclear. Trimming shortened V by 0 bases and J by 2 bases, and 8 bases separated the two germline ends. This CDR3 has 15 amino acids. CDR1 is ENHRY, CDR2 SYGVKD, per germline. CDR3 loop: CAISESIDGNQPQHF. As DNA, the CDR3 is TGTGCCATCAGTGAGTCTATAGATGGCAATCAGCCCCAGCATTTT.

This chain joins TRBV10-1 and TRBJ1-1; perhaps TRBD1 as D (5 bases). The germline V gene has CDR1 WNHNN and CDR2 SYGVQD (reference sequence). V shed 5 bases and J shed 1 base, with 8 bases lying between them. This CDR3 region has 13 residues. The chain's CDR3 is CASSRTGNTEAFF. The CDR3 DNA sequence: TGCGCCAGCAGTCGAACAGGGAACACTGAAGCTTTCTTT.

V gene TRBV7-9 combines with J gene TRBJ2-1; 7 nucleotides align to TRBD2. The germline gives CDR1 SEHNR, CDR2 FQNEAQ (reference sequence). The CDR3 is made up of 11 amino acids. V trimming: 6 bases; J trimming: 10 bases; junction bases outside the gene matches: 3. The CDR3 loop is CASSSTSEQFF. CDR3 DNA: TGTGCCAGCAGTTCGACTAGCGAGCAGTTCTTC. Full variable domain (remainder filled in from reference TRBV7-9 and TRBJ2-1): DTGVSQNPRHKITKRGQNVTFRCDPISEHNRLYWYRQTLGQGPEFLTYFQNEAQLEKSRLLSDRFSAERPKGSFSTLEIQRTEQGDSAMYLCASSSTSEQFFGPGTRLTVL.

Comment on this clone: A read error may account for a junction end that differs from germline. The chain joins TRBV7-7 to TRBJ2-3, with 12 nucleotides matching TRBD2. Germline loops: CDR1 SSHAT, CDR2 FNYEAQ (reference sequence). CDR3 size: 16 residues. This chain's CDR3 is CASSPRTSGGTDTQYF. The CDR3 bases are TGTGCTAGCAGCCCAAGGACTAGCGGGGGCACAGATACGCAGTATTTT.

The chain carries TRBV9 and TRBJ2-3, with 9 nucleotides matching TRBD2. V lost 0 bases, J lost 0 bases, and 5 bases stayed unmatched. This CDR3 region has 17 residues. Germline-derived CDR1 and CDR2 are SGDLS and YYNGEE. The DNA for the CDR3 is TGTGCCAGCAGCGTAGCTACGGGACTAGCAAGCACAGATACGCAGTATTTT. Translation: CASSVATGLASTDTQYF.

This clone was counted a single time. Other nucleotide sequences in the sample specify the same CDR3. The V call is TRBV4-1, the J call TRBJ1-1; D gene uncertain. The length of the CDR3 is 13 residues. Germline values: CDR1 MGHRA, CDR2 YSYEKL. The V gene lost 1 base and the J gene lost 1 base, with 4 bases spanning the gap. CDR3 nucleotides: TGCGCCAGCAGCCAAGGACAGAACACTGAAGCTTTCTTT. Protein sequence: CASSQGQNTEAFF.

The chain links TRBV27 to TRBJ2-1; no firm D call. The CDR3 is 14 residues long. Trimming removed 2 bases at V and 0 bases at J, with 5 bases between. CDR1 is MNHEY and CDR2 is SMNVEV in the germline V gene (reference sequence). DNA for the CDR3: TGTGCCAGCAGTTTACGACTCTCCTACAATGAGCAGTTCTTC. Translated, it gives CASSLRLSYNEQFF.

J is TRBJ2-1 and V is TRBV5-4, with 8 bases lining up with TRBD2. The CDR3 length is 15 residues. Germline CDR1 SGHNT, CDR2 YYREEE (reference sequence). The J segment lost 7 bases and the V segment lost 0 bases, leaving 6 bases of the junction unmatched. CDR3 DNA sequence: TGTGCCAGCAGCTTGGGACGGGAGGGCTTAAATGAGCAGTTCTTC. Translated: CASSLGREGLNEQFF.

In regard to this clone: Other DNA sequences in this sample translate to the same CDR3. The rearrangement uses TRBV30 and TRBJ2-7; 8 nucleotides align to TRBD1. The CDR3 contains 16 residues. CDR1 GTSNPN and CDR2 SVGIG come from the germline V gene (reference sequence). V was clipped by 2 bases and J by 5 bases; unmatched bases: 14. CDR3 DNA: TGTGCCTGGAGTCGGCGTCTTATCAGGGGGCGGCACGAGCAGTACGTC. Residues: CAWSRRLIRGRHEQYV.

Note on this clone: At the DNA level, this CDR3 is encoded by other sequences in the same sample as well. V usage is TRBV20-1 and J usage is TRBJ2-3; D is unresolved. Trimming removed 6 bases from V and 0 bases from J, with 4 bases in between. The V gene's germline CDR1 is DFQATT and CDR2 SNEGSKA (reference sequence). The CDR3 sequence is 11 residues long. CDR3 nucleotides: TGCAGTGCCAGGAGCACAGATACGCAGTATTTT. Amino acid sequence: CSARSTDTQYF.

The chain joins TRBV6-5 to TRBJ1-2, with 7 bases identical to TRBD1. The V segment lost 2 bases and the J segment 5 bases; nucleotides outside the gene matches: 11. CDR1 is MNHEY, CDR2 SVGAGI, per germline. The CDR3 contains 16 residues. CDR3 sequence: CASSYRGPTGTYGYTF. CDR3 DNA sequence: TGTGCCAGCAGTTACCGAGGACCGACAGGGACATATGGCTACACCTTC.

The CDR3 spells CASSPVTSGRGRDTQYF. Here the CDR3 DNA reads TGTGCCAGCTCACCCGTGACTAGCGGGAGAGGTAGAGATACGCAGTATTTT. This chain connects TRBV18 to TRBJ2-3; TRBD2 agrees at 12 bases. The V gene's germline CDR1 is KGHSH and CDR2 LQKENI. V lost 3 bases, J lost 5 bases, and 9 bases stayed unmatched. This CDR3 is built from 17 residues.

The chain carries TRBV23-1 and TRBJ2-7; 9 bases align to TRBD1. TRBV23-1 is placed among ORFs of uncertain function. The CDR3 runs 14 residues. V was clipped by 7 bases and J by 5 bases; unmatched bases: 9. In DNA form, the CDR3 reads TGCGCCAGCAAACCATCGGGACAGGGCGACGAGCAGTACGTC. Protein sequence: CASKPSGQGDEQYV.

The J gene is TRBJ2-3, the V gene TRBV27; weak D call: TRBD2 (6 bases). V dropped 4 bases and J dropped 2 bases, with 10 bases sitting between them. Germline CDR1 MNHEY, CDR2 SMNVEV (reference sequence). CDR3 length: 14 residues. The CDR3 sequence is CASSWADYTDTQYF. CDR3 coding DNA: TGTGCCAGCAGTTGGGCGGACTACACAGATACGCAGTATTTT.

This chain connects TRBV29-1 to TRBJ1-1; tentatively, D is TRBD1 (5 bases). CDR3 size: 16 residues. Germline V CDR1 and CDR2: SQVTM, ANQGSEA. Trimming stripped 2 bases from V and 0 bases from J, with 16 bases between. The CDR3 DNA follows: TGCAGCGTTGAAAGCCTAAGGGGCTACATGAACACTGAAGCTTTCTTT. Amino acids: CSVESLRGYMNTEAFF.

This clone came up a few times. The chain has TRBV4-1 and TRBJ2-5, with TRBD1 identical over 12 bases. Germline loops: CDR1 MGHRA, CDR2 YSYEKL. This CDR3 comprises 17 residues. Trimming took 0 bases from V and 6 from J; bases not matched to a gene: 8. The CDR3 loop is CASSQDLRDRGRKTQYF. The CDR3 nucleotides read TGCGCCAGCAGCCAAGATCTTAGGGACAGGGGGCGGAAGACCCAGTACTTC.

This chain links TRBV6-5 with TRBJ1-3, with D possibly TRBD1 on 5 matching bases. The CDR3 is 14 amino acids. V lost 6 bases to trimming and J lost 3 bases, with 12 bases between them. Germline-derived CDR1 and CDR2 are MNHEY and SVGAGI. DNA of the CDR3: TGTGCCAGCAGCTCAGGGCCAGTTGGAAACACCATATATTTT. This translates into CASSSGPVGNTIYF.

The chain combines TRBV27 with TRBJ1-5, with D possibly being TRBD1 (6 bases). Germline V lookup: CDR1 MNHEY, CDR2 SMNVEV (reference sequence). CDR3 length: 17 amino acids. Trimming stripped 3 bases from V and 2 bases from J, with 17 bases between. This CDR3 reads CASSFANDHRGNQPQHF. The CDR3 coding sequence is TGTGCCAGCAGTTTCGCCAATGACCACAGGGGCAATCAGCCCCAGCATTTT.

The genes are TRBV7-2 and TRBJ2-5; 7 bases are shared with TRBD1. The CDR3 extends over 13 amino acids. The germline gives CDR1 SGHTA, CDR2 FQGNSA. The junction had 4 bases not matched to a gene; V was cut back by 5 bases and J by 4 bases. CDR3 in amino acids: CASSAPGGETQYF. CDR3 sequence (DNA): TGTGCCAGCAGCGCCCCAGGGGGAGAGACCCAGTACTTC. The full variable domain, in which reference TRBV7-2 and TRBJ2-5 provide the parts outside the CDR3, is GAGVSQSPSNKVTEKGKDVELRCDPISGHTALYWYRQSLGQGLEFLIYFQGNSAPDKSGLPSDRFSAERTGGSVSTLTIQRTQQEDSAVYLCASSAPGGETQYFGPGTRLLVL.

This rearrangement joins TRBV11-2 to TRBJ1-1; D call uncertain. V shed 1 base and J shed 0 bases, with 12 bases lying between them. CDR3 length equals 16 residues. The germline V gene has CDR1 SGHAT and CDR2 FQNNGV. CDR3 nucleotides: TGTGCCAGCAGCTTAGCCTTTAACGAGATGAACACTGAAGCTTTCTTT. It yields the protein CASSLAFNEMNTEAFF.

The V gene is TRBV28, the J gene TRBJ2-5; possibly TRBD1 for D (7 bases). This CDR3 is 15 amino acids long. The germline V and J ends were trimmed by 2 bases and 6 bases, with 16 bases remaining between them. Germline assignment: CDR1 MDHEN and CDR2 SYDVKM. CDR3 region: CASSLGRGDHKTQYF. In DNA, the CDR3 is TGTGCCAGCAGTTTAGGCAGGGGGGACCACAAGACCCAGTACTTC.

The J gene is TRBJ1-2, the V gene TRBV7-2; D not certain. The V and J ends lost 1 base and 4 bases respectively, with 7 bases between them. The CDR3 has 13 residues. Germline lookup yields CDR1 SGHTA and CDR2 FQGNSA. CDR3 sequence reads: CASSLGAPYGYTF. DNA for the CDR3: TGTGCCAGCAGCTTAGGGGCCCCCTATGGCTACACCTTC.

V and J are TRBV5-1 and TRBJ1-2; the D gene is possibly TRBD1 (6 bases). Germline CDR1 is SGHRS and CDR2 is YFSETQ. Trimming shortened V by 2 bases and J by 6 bases, and 14 bases separated the two germline ends. This CDR3 contains 14 residues. CDR3 residues: CASSFGDTTNGYTF. CDR3 nucleotide sequence: TGCGCCAGCAGCTTTGGGGACACTACTAATGGCTACACCTTC.

The V and J genes are TRBV7-3 and TRBJ1-1; D unclear. The CDR3 is 13 amino acids. Germline V gives CDR1 SGHTA, CDR2 FQGTGA. Trimming took 5 bases from V and 0 from J, leaving 7 bases between them. The CDR3 nucleotides read TGTGCCAGCAGCGCCCTAGTGAACACTGAAGCTTTCTTT. It yields the protein CASSALVNTEAFF.

The rearrangement links TRBV5-6 to TRBJ2-1; D call uncertain. Germline V CDR1 and CDR2: SGHDT, YYEEEE. The CDR3 is made up of 16 amino acids. Deletions cut 1 base from V and 0 bases from J, with 11 bases between. For the CDR3, the DNA is TGTGCCAGCAGCTTGACGGCGGCAAGCTCCTACAATGAGCAGTTCTTC. This encodes CASSLTAASSYNEQFF.

The chain couples TRBV5-4 to TRBJ1-1, with 9 bases matching TRBD1. The V and J ends lost 4 bases and 4 bases, in that order; junction bases with no gene match: 11. This CDR3 has 16 residues. CDR1 is SGHNT and CDR2 is YYREEE in the germline V gene (reference sequence). CDR3 coding DNA: TGTGCCAGCAGCCGTCAACCGGGACAGGGTAGCACTGAAGCTTTCTTT. Amino acid sequence: CASSRQPGQGSTEAFF. Using reference TRBV5-4 and TRBJ1-1 for the parts outside the CDR3, the full variable domain is ETGVTQSPTHLIKTRGQQVTLRCSSQSGHNTVSWYQQALGQGPQFIFQYYREEENGRGNFPPRFSGLQFPNYSSELNVNALELDDSALYLCASSRQPGQGSTEAFFGQGTRLTVV.

The genes are TRBV11-2 and TRBJ2-5; D not resolved. The CDR3 length is 12 residues. V was shortened by 0 bases and J by 4 bases, with 3 bases between the two germline ends. Germline lookup yields CDR1 SGHAT and CDR2 FQNNGV. The CDR3 bases are TGTGCCAGCAGCTTAGATAGAGAGACCCAGTACTTC. This codes for CASSLDRETQYF.

The CDR3, as DNA: TGCGCCAGCAGCCAGTCGGACAGCTATGGCTACACCTTC. As protein: CASSQSDSYGYTF. The gene calls are TRBV5-1 and TRBJ1-2, with D tentatively TRBD1 (6 bases). In germline, CDR1 is SGHRS, CDR2 YFSETQ. V dropped 4 bases and J dropped 4 bases, with 11 bases sitting between them. The CDR3 sequence is 13 residues long.